The table lists the clone carrying this TCR beta chain with a few counts. Its cognate antigen is unknown. The data were obtained in a study of human T cells and chemical hapten exposure. Looking at the study overall: Patch testing was performed with 0.01% DPC on the upper back, with reading at 6 days.

Study-wide findings and caveats: Significantly greater numbers of large CDR3 similarity clusters came from expanded TCRs than from controls.

From the RACE reads, TCRdb called clonotypes with MiXCR, one entry per CDR3 protein. The sample consists of 100,000 to 120,000 distinct CDR3 sequences, under 40% of them appearing once. The sample's time point: patch test 3, about 24 weeks after DPC sensitization. Treatment here: therapeutic diphenylcyclopropenone sensitization with weekly scalp DPC. The input for sequencing was whole blood, taken in connection with sensitization to the hapten diphenylcyclopropenone (DPC). This receptor was taken from a man in his forties with alopecia areata. Some clones in this sample may be carry-over from other donors' samples.

The CDR3 sequence is CSVRPGLADSDTQYF. CDR3 nucleotides: TGCAGCGTTCGTCCGGGACTAGCGGATTCAGATACGCAGTATTTT. This chain joins TRBV29-1 and TRBJ2-3, with TRBD2 matching 11 bases. Germline-derived CDR1 and CDR2 are SQVTM and ANQGSEA. V lost 5 bases and J lost 4; bases outside the gene matches: 8. The CDR3 runs to 15 residues.